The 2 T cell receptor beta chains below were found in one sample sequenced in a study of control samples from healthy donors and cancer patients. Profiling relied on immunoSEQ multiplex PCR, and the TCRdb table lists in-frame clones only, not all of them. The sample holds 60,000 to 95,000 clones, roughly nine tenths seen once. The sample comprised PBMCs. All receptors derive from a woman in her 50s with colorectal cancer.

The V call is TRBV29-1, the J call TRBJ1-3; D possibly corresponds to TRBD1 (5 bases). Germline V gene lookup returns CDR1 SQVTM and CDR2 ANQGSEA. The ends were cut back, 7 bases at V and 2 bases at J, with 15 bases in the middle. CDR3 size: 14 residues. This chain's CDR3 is CSADAGNTGNTIYF. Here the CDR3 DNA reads TGCAGCGCTGACGCAGGGAATACTGGAAACACCATATATTTT.

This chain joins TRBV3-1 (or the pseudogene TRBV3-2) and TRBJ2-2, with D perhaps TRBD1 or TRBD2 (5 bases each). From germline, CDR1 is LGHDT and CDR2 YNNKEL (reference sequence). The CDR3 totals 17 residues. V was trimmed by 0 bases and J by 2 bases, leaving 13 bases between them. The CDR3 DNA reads TGTGCCAGCAGCCAAGAATTTAGTGGGGGAAACACCGGGGAGCTGTTTTTT. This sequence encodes CASSQEFSGGNTGELFF.